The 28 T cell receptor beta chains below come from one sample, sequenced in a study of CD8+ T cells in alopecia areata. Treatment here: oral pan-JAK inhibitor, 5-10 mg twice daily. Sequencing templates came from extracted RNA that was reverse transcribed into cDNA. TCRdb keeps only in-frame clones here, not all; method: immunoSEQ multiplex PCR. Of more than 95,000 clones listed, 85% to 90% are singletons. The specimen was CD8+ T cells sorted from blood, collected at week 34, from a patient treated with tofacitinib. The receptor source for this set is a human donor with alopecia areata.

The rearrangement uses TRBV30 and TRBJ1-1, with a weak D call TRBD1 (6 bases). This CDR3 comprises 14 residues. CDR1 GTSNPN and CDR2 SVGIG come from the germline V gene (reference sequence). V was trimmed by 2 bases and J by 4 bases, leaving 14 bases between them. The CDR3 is CAWSLTGLGTEAFF. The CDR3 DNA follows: TGTGCCTGGAGTCTAACAGGGTTGGGCACTGAAGCTTTCTTT.

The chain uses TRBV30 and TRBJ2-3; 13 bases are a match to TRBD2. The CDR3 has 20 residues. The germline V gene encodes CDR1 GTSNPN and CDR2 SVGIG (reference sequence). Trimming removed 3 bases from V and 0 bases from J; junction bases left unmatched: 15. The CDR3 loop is CAWRRLAGGRRSKSTDTQYF. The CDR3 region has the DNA TGTGCCTGGAGGCGACTAGCGGGGGGCCGGCGATCAAAGAGCACAGATACGCAGTATTTT.

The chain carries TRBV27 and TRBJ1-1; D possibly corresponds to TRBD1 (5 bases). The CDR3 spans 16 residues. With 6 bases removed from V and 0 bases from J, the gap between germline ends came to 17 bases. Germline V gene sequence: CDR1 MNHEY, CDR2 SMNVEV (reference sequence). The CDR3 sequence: CASSLTPGRLNTEAFF. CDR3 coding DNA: TGTGCCAGCAGCCTGACTCCGGGACGGCTGAACACTGAAGCTTTCTTT.

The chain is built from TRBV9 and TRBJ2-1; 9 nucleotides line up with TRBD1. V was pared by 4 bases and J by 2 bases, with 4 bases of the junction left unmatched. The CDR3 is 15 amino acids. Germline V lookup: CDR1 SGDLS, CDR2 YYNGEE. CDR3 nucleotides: TGTGCCAGCAGCAAGACAGGGGGAACCTACAATGAGCAGTTCTTC. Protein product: CASSKTGGTYNEQFF.

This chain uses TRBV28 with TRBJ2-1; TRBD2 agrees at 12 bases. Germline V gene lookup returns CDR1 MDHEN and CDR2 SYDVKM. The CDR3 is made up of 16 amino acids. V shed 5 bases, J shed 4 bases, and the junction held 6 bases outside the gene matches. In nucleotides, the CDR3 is TGTGCCAGCAGTCCCGGACTAGCGGGGATTTACAATGAGCAGTTCTTC. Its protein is CASSPGLAGIYNEQFF.

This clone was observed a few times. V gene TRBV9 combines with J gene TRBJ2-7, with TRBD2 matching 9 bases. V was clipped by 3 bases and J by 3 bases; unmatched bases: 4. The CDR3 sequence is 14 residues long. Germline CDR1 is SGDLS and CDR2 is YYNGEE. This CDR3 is CASSGLAEGYEQYF. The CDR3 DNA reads TGTGCCAGCAGCGGACTAGCGGAAGGCTACGAGCAGTACTTC.

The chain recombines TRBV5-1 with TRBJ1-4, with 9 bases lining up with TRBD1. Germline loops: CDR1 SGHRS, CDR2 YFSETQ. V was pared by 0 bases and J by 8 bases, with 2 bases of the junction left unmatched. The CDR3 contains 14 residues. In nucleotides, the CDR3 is TGCGCCAGCAGCTTGGGACAGGGGGACGAAAAACTGTTTTTT. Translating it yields CASSLGQGDEKLFF.

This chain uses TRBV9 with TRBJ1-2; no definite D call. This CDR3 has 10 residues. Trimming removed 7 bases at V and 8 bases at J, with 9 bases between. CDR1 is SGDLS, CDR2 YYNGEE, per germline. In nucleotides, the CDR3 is TGTGCCAGCGAGGGCCTGGGCTACACCTTC. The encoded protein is CASEGLGYTF.

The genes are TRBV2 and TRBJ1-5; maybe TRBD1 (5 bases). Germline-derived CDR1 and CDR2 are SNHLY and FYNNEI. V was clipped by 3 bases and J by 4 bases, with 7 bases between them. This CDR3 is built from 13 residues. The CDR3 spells CASSDGGNQPQHF. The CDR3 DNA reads TGTGCCAGCAGTGATGGGGGAAATCAGCCCCAGCATTTT.

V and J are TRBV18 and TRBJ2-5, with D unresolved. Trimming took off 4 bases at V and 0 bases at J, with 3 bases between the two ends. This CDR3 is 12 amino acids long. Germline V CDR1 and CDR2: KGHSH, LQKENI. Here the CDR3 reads CASSQYQETQYF. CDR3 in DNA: TGTGCCAGCTCACAATACCAAGAGACCCAGTACTTC.

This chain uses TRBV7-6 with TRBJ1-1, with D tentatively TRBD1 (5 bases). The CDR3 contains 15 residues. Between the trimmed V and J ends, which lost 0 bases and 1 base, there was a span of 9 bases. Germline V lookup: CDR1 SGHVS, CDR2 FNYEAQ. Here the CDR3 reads CASSLARGSNTEAFF. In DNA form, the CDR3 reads TGTGCCAGCAGCTTAGCGAGGGGCTCGAACACTGAAGCTTTCTTT.

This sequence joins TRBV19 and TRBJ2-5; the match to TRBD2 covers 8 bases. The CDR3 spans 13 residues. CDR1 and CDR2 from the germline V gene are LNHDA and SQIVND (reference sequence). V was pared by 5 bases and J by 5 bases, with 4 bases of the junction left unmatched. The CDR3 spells CASSGLAGETQYF. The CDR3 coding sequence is TGTGCCAGTAGTGGACTAGCAGGCGAGACCCAGTACTTC.

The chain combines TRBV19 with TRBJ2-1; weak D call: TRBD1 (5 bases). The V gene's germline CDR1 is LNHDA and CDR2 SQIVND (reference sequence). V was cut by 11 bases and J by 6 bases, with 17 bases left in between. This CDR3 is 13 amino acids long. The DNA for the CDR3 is TGTGCCTCGAAAGCAGGGTGGTCCAATGAGCAGTTCTTC. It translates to CASKAGWSNEQFF. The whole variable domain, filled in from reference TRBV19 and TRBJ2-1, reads DGGITQSPKYLFRKEGQNVTLSCEQNLNHDAMYWYRQDPGQGLRLIYYSQIVNDFQKGDIAEGYSVSREKKESFPLTVTSAQKNPTAFYLCASKAGWSNEQFFGPGTRLTVL.

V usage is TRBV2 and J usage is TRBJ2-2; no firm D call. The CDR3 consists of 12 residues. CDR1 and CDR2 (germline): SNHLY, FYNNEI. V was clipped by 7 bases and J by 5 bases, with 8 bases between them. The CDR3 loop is CASIAGTGELFF. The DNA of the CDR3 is TGTGCCAGCATAGCCGGGACCGGGGAGCTGTTTTTT. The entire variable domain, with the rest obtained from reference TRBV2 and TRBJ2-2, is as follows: EPEVTQTPSHQVTQMGQEVILRCVPISNHLYFYWYRQILGQKVEFLVSFYNNEISEKSEIFDDQFSVERPDGSNFTLKIRSTKLEDSAMYFCASIAGTGELFFGEGSRLTVL.

Here the CDR3 reads CASSLVDGTAYLDTQYF. DNA of the CDR3: TGTGCCAGCAGCTTGGTTGATGGGACGGCCTACCTAGATACGCAGTATTTT. The chain links TRBV5-4 to TRBJ2-3; D might be TRBD1 or TRBD2, each matching 5 bases. V gave up 0 bases and J gave up 5 bases, with 19 bases separating them. CDR1 is SGHNT and CDR2 is YYREEE in the germline V gene (reference sequence). The CDR3 totals 17 residues.

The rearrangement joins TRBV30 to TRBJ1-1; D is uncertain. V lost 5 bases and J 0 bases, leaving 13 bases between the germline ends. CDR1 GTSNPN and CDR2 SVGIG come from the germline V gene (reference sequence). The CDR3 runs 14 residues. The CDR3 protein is CAWVLGSLNTEAFF. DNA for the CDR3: TGTGCCTGGGTACTCGGCAGTTTGAACACTGAAGCTTTCTTT. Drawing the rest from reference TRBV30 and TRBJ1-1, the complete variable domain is SQTIHQWPATLVQPVGSPLSLECTVEGTSNPNLYWYRQAAGRGLQLLFYSVGIGQISSEVPQNLSASRPQDRQFILSSKKLLLSDSGFYLCAWVLGSLNTEAFFGQGTRLTVV.

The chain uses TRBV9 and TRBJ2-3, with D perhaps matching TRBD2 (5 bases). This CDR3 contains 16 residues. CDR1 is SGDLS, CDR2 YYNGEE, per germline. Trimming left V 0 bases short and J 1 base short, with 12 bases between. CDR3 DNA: TGTGCCAGCAGCGTAGCAAGGCTAGCCGGCACAGATACGCAGTATTTT. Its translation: CASSVARLAGTDTQYF. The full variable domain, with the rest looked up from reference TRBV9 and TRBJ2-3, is DSGVTQTPKHLITATGQRVTLRCSPRSGDLSVYWYQQSLDQGLQFLIQYYNGEERAKGNILERFSAQQFPDLHSELNLSSLELGDSALYFCASSVARLAGTDTQYFGPGTRLTVL.

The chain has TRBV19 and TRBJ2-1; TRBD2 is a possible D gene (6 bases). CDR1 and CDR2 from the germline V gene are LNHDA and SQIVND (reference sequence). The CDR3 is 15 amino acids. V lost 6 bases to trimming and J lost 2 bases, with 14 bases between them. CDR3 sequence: CASSTSLATYNEQFF. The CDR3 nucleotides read TGTGCCAGTAGCACTTCACTAGCAACCTACAATGAGCAGTTCTTC.

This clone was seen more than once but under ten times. CDR3 DNA: TGTGCCTGGAGTTGGGGAGCAATAAATGAGCAGTTCTTC. It specifies CAWSWGAINEQFF. This rearrangement joins TRBV30 to TRBJ2-1, with D maybe TRBD2 (5 bases). Germline loops: CDR1 GTSNPN, CDR2 SVGIG (reference sequence). V gave up 2 bases and J gave up 7 bases, with 12 bases separating them. The CDR3 totals 13 residues.

The CDR3 is CAISLRLATQETQYF. The CDR3 nucleotides read TGTGCCATCAGCTTAAGACTAGCCACCCAAGAGACCCAGTACTTC. The chain has TRBV10-3 and TRBJ2-5, with 7 bases that match TRBD2. V was pared by 6 bases and J by 1 base, with 8 bases of the junction left unmatched. This CDR3 is built from 15 residues. CDR1 and CDR2 from the germline V gene are ENHRY and SYGVKD.

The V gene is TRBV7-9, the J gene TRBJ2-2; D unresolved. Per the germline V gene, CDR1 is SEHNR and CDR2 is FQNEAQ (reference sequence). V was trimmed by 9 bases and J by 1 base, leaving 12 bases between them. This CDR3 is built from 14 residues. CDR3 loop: CASTGRENTGELFF. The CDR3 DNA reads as TGTGCCAGTACCGGACGAGAGAACACCGGGGAGCTGTTTTTT.

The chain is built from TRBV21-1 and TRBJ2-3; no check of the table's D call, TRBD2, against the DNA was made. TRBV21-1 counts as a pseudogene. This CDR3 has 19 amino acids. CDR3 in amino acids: CASSKECRAMKRGGDTQYF. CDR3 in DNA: TGTGCCAGCAGCAAAGAGTGTCGGGCGATGAAGCGGGGGGGAGATACGCAGTATTTT.

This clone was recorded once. Here the CDR3 DNA reads TGTGCCAGCAGCCCCCCGGACGGCTACGAGCAGTACTTC. It specifies CASSPPDGYEQYF. The J gene is TRBJ2-7, the V gene TRBV9; no reliable D call. Germline CDR1 is SGDLS and CDR2 is YYNGEE. Trimming took off 4 bases at V and 3 bases at J, with 11 bases between the two ends. The CDR3 spans 13 residues. The variable domain in full, completed from reference TRBV9 and TRBJ2-7, reads DSGVTQTPKHLITATGQRVTLRCSPRSGDLSVYWYQQSLDQGLQFLIQYYNGEERAKGNILERFSAQQFPDLHSELNLSSLELGDSALYFCASSPPDGYEQYFGPGTRLTVT.

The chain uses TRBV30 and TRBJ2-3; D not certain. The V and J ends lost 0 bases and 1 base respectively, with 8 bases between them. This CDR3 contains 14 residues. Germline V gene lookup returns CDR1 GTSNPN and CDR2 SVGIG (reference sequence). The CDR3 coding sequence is TGTGCCTGGAGTGTTGTCCTCGGCACAGATACGCAGTATTTT. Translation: CAWSVVLGTDTQYF.

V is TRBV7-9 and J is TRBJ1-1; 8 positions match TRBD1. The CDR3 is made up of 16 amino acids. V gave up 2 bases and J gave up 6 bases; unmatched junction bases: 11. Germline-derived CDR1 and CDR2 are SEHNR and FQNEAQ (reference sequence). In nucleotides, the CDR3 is TGTGCCAGCAGCTTACAGGGGGCGGGTGGCAGGTCTGAAGCTTTCTTT. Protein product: CASSLQGAGGRSEAFF.

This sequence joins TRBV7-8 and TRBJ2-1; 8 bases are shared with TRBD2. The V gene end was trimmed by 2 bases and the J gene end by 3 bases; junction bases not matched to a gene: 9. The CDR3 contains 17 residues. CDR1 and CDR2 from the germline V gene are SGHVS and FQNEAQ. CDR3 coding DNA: TGTGCCAGCAGCTTACCCGGCCGGGAGGGGGTCTACAATGAGCAGTTCTTC. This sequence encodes CASSLPGREGVYNEQFF.

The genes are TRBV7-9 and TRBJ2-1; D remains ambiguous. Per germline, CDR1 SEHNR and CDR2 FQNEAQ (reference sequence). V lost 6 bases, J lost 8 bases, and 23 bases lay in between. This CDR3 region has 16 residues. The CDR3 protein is CASRPKGWGLEDEQFF. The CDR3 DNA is TGTGCCAGCAGGCCCAAGGGTTGGGGTCTCGAGGATGAGCAGTTCTTC.

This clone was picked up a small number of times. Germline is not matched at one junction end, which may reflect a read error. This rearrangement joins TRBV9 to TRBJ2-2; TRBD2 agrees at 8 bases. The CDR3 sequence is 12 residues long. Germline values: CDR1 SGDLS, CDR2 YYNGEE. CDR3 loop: CASSGTSGELFF. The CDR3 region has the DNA TGTGCCAGTAGCGGGACTTCCGGGGAGCTGTTTTTT. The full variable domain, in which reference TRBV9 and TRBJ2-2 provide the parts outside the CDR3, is DSGVTQTPKHLITATGQRVTLRCSPRSGDLSVYWYQQSLDQGLQFLIQYYNGEERAKGNILERFSAQQFPDLHSELNLSSLELGDSALYFCASSGTSGELFFGEGSRLTVL.